This T cell receptor beta chain was identified in a study of technical replicates of blood from a handful of donors. Profiled with immunoSEQ multiplex PCR; TCRdb holds only in-frame clones, not every one. This sample has fewer than 110,000 clones; roughly 95% occur once, and the top ten carry approximately 0.21%. Material for sequencing was T cells isolated from PBMCs. This receptor was taken from a human donor in good health.

CDR3 DNA sequence: TGCGCCAGCAGCAGCGGGGGGAATAAAGATACGCAGTATTTT. Protein product: CASSSGGNKDTQYF. V and J are TRBV5-1 and TRBJ2-3, with 9 bases that match TRBD2. Germline-derived CDR1 and CDR2 are SGHRS and YFSETQ. CDR3 length: 14 amino acids. The trim removed 4 bases at V and 5 bases at J, leaving 5 bases unmatched.